This T cell receptor beta chain was captured by sequencing in a study of T cell repertoires in cytomegalovirus infection. Turning to the study itself: It was the public TCR beta signatures that indicated both CMV infection and matching HLA type.

TCRdb reprocessed the reads with MiXCR, giving one entry per CDR3 protein. The table lists fewer than 700,000 distinct CDR3 sequences, 20% to 25% of them singletons. Findings and caveats of the study: Cumulative public TCR beta family frequency identified carriers of CMV plus the relevant HLA. HLA-C-restricted CMV clonotypes gave the most frequent clonotype in two of eight donors.

This clonotype showed up many times. The antigen remains unidentified. The sequence derives from a human donor in good health (CMV status not recorded). Some clones in this sample may be carry-over from other donors' samples. The sequencing sample was made of CD8+ T cells from PBMCs.

The CDR3 DNA sequence: TGTGCCAGCAGCTCGGTAGCAGGACTAGCGGGGACAGATACGCAGTATTTT. This sequence encodes CASSSVAGLAGTDTQYF. The chain has TRBV7-2 and TRBJ2-3, with TRBD2 matching over 12 bases. Per the germline V gene, CDR1 is SGHTA and CDR2 is FQGNSA. Unmatched junction bases numbered 8, after V lost 4 bases and J lost 3 bases. The CDR3 covers 17 residues.